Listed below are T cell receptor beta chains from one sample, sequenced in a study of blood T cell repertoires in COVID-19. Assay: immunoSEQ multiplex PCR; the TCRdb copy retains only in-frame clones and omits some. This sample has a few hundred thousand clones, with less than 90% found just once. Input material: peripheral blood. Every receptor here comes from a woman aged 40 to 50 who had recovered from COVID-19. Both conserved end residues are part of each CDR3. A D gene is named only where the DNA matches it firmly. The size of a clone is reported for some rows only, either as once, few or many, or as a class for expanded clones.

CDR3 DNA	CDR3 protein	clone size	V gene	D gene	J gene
TGTGCCAGCAGTTCCCCGGGGGAGGTAACCAATGAGCAGTTCTTC	CASSSPGEVTNEQFF	NA	TRBV6-2/TRBV6-3	NA	TRBJ2-1
TGCGCCAGCAGCTGGCAGGACAGGGGAATCTCTGAAGCTTTCTTT	CASSWQDRGISEAFF	NA	TRBV5-1	TRBD1	TRBJ1-1
TGTGCCAGCAGCTTTACAAATTCACCCCTCCACTTT	CASSFTNSPLHF	NA	TRBV7-6	NA	TRBJ1-6
TGTGCCAGCAGTACAGGGATCCTTCGCAATCAGCCCCAGCATTTT	CASSTGILRNQPQHF	NA	TRBV2	NA	TRBJ1-5
TGTGCCAGCAGGGCAGGACAGGGGCAAAAACTGTTTTTT	CASRAGQGQKLFF	NA	TRBV2	TRBD1	TRBJ1-4
TGTGCCAGCAGCTGGACAGGGTTCAGCTATGGCTACACCTTC	CASSWTGFSYGYTF	few	TRBV5-6	TRBD1	TRBJ1-2
TGTGCCAGCAGTTTAGAACAGGGCTCTCGGCAGTACTTC	CASSLEQGSRQYF	NA	TRBV28	NA	TRBJ2-7
TGTGCCAGTAGTACCAGGGGGAGCAATCAGCCCCAGCATTTT	CASSTRGSNQPQHF	NA	TRBV19	TRBD1	TRBJ1-5
TGTGCCAGCAGCCCGGGACAGGGGTATAAGCACAATGAGCAGTTCTTC	CASSPGQGYKHNEQFF	many	TRBV7-9	TRBD1	TRBJ2-1
TGTGCCAGCAGTGAAAGTGGGCAGGTTTCCGAGCAGTACTTC	CASSESGQVSEQYF	NA	TRBV2	NA	TRBJ2-7
TGTGCCAGTAGTATAGATCTCACAGACAATGAGCAGTTCTTC	CASSIDLTDNEQFF	NA	TRBV19	NA	TRBJ2-1
TGTGCCAGCAGGGGACAGTCTAACTATGGCTACACCTTC	CASRGQSNYGYTF	NA	TRBV2	TRBD1	TRBJ1-2
TGTGCCAGCAGCCTACAGGGTAACTATGGCTACACCTTC	CASSLQGNYGYTF	NA	TRBV5-6	NA	TRBJ1-2
TGCGCCAGCAGCGGGACCGGGACAGGGGGTAGCCTAGGCTATGGCTACACCTTC	CASSGTGTGGSLGYGYTF	NA	TRBV5-1	TRBD1	TRBJ1-2
TGCAGCTACAGCAGGGGTGACACTGAAGCTTTCTTT	CSYSRGDTEAFF	NA	TRBV29-1	NA	TRBJ1-1
TGTGCCAGCTCACCACGACAGATTCCTAATGAAAAACTGTTTTTT	CASSPRQIPNEKLFF	NA	TRBV18	NA	TRBJ1-4
TGTGCCAGCAGCGTAGGACAGCCTAATTCACCCCTCCACTTT	CASSVGQPNSPLHF	NA	TRBV9	NA	TRBJ1-6
TGTGCCAGCAGTCGAAAGGCGCCCGACATCTATTTTATGAACACTGAAGCTTTCTTT	CASSRKAPDIYFMNTEAFF	NA	TRBV28	NA	TRBJ1-1
TGCAGTGCTAGTGGTCTCAGGGGGCACAATCAGCCCCAGCATTTT	CSASGLRGHNQPQHF	NA	TRBV20-1	TRBD1	TRBJ1-5
TGTGCCAGCAGCTTAGTGAGACTAGCGGGTTATAAGCAGTTCTTC	CASSLVRLAGYKQFF	NA	TRBV7-8	TRBD2	TRBJ2-1
TGTGCCAGCAGTAATAGACAGGGGAGGTTACTCATAGAGATCAATCAGCCCCAGCATTTT	CASSNRQGRLLIEINQPQHF	NA	TRBV28	TRBD1	TRBJ1-5
TGTGCCAGCAGCGAGGGGGGGTCCTTTAACTATGGCTACACCTTC	CASSEGGSFNYGYTF	few	TRBV9	NA	TRBJ1-2
TGTGCCAGCAGCCAGACAGGTGTCCGAAGCACAGATACGCAGTATTTT	CASSQTGVRSTDTQYF	NA	TRBV13	NA	TRBJ2-3
TGTGCCAGCAGTTCTGGACAGCTTGGAAACACCATATATTTT	CASSSGQLGNTIYF	NA	TRBV6-5	NA	TRBJ1-3